Below are 25 T cell receptor beta chains sequenced from a single sample in a study of cytomegalovirus exposure and HLA in healthy donors. The PCR used 60 Vbeta and 13 Jbeta primers. Repertoires were generated with immunoSEQ multiplex PCR, while TCRdb's copy carries only in-frame clones and drops some. The sample has fewer than 110,000 clones, 82% seen once; the top ten hold 2.7%. Sequencing was carried out using PBMCs. Every receptor here comes from a man in his thirties or forties in good health and CMV-seropositive.

This chain uses TRBV19 with TRBJ2-3; 10 nucleotides line up with TRBD2. CDR1 is LNHDA and CDR2 is SQIVND in the germline V gene (reference sequence). Germline trimming cut 2 bases from V and 0 bases from J; bases unmatched to any gene: 2. This CDR3 is built from 16 residues. As DNA, the CDR3 is TGTGCCAGTAGTATACTAGCGGGAGTTAGCACAGATACGCAGTATTTT. This encodes CASSILAGVSTDTQYF.

This chain uses TRBV13 with TRBJ1-1; the D is unclear. This CDR3 spans 14 amino acids. Deletions cut 0 bases from V and 0 bases from J, with 5 bases between. In germline, CDR1 is PRHDT, CDR2 FYEKMQ (reference sequence). The CDR3 spells CASSLGGMNTEAFF. CDR3 coding DNA: TGTGCCAGCAGCTTAGGGGGCATGAACACTGAAGCTTTCTTT.

This chain uses TRBV5-8 with TRBJ2-7; possible D gene TRBD2, 5 bases. CDR3 length equals 12 residues. With 4 bases removed from V and 3 bases from J, the gap between germline ends came to 8 bases. CDR1 SGHTS and CDR2 YDEGEE come from the germline V gene. Here the CDR3 DNA reads TGTGCCAGCAGCCGGGAAGTCTACGAGCAGTACTTC. Translation: CASSREVYEQYF.

The genes are TRBV7-6 and TRBJ2-7, with D possibly TRBD2 on 5 matching bases. Germline CDR1 and CDR2: SGHVS and FNYEAQ. Trimming removed 4 bases at V and 7 bases at J, with 20 bases between. The CDR3 covers 15 residues. In nucleotides, the CDR3 is TGTGCCAGCAGCTCGACTAACTCCAAGGTGGGGGAGCAGTACTTC. Its translation: CASSSTNSKVGEQYF.

V usage is TRBV11-2 and J usage is TRBJ1-2, with TRBD1 matching over 7 bases. CDR3 length: 14 residues. Germline V lookup: CDR1 SGHAT, CDR2 FQNNGV. V gave up 4 bases and J gave up 1 base; unmatched junction bases: 3. CDR3 amino acids: CASSWQGVNYGYTF. In nucleotides, the CDR3 is TGTGCCAGCAGCTGGCAGGGGGTTAACTATGGCTACACCTTC.

This sequence joins TRBV9 and TRBJ2-3, with a tentative D call TRBD2 (6 bases). Germline loops: CDR1 SGDLS, CDR2 YYNGEE. The V gene lost 3 bases and the J gene lost 4 bases, with 12 bases spanning the gap. The CDR3 loop spans 14 amino acids. The CDR3 sequence is CASSEYWGADTQYF. CDR3 bases: TGTGCCAGCAGCGAATACTGGGGGGCAGATACGCAGTATTTT.

The chain employs TRBV2 and TRBJ2-7; D is possibly TRBD1 (5 bases). Trimming took 1 base from V and 4 from J, leaving 14 bases between them. This CDR3 has 15 residues. Germline values: CDR1 SNHLY, CDR2 FYNNEI. In nucleotides, the CDR3 is TGTGCCAGCAGTGAAGGGCAGGGTTTTATTTACGAGCAGTACTTC. As protein: CASSEGQGFIYEQYF.

The rearrangement uses TRBV6-1 and TRBJ2-7, with D perhaps matching TRBD2 (6 bases). Germline V gives CDR1 MNHNS, CDR2 SASEGT. The CDR3 length is 15 residues. V lost 4 bases, J lost 3 bases, and 16 bases lay in between. The CDR3 loop reads CASSAWRDRNYEQYF. In DNA form, the CDR3 reads TGTGCCAGCAGTGCTTGGAGGGACCGCAACTACGAGCAGTACTTC.

This clone was observed a handful of times. The chain uses TRBV5-8 and TRBJ1-1; 9 bases map to TRBD1. CDR3 length: 14 residues. Germline V gene sequence: CDR1 SGHTS, CDR2 YDEGEE. V shed 2 bases and J 4 bases; nucleotides not matched to a gene: 3. Written as DNA, the CDR3 is TGTGCCAGCAGCTTACAGGGGGCTCTCACTGAAGCTTTCTTT. Its protein product is CASSLQGALTEAFF.

Only one count was recorded for this clone. The chain has TRBV5-4 and TRBJ1-4, with a tentative D call TRBD1 (5 bases). The ends were cut back, 4 bases at V and 8 bases at J, with 21 bases in the middle. This CDR3 is 16 amino acids long. Germline V gene sequence: CDR1 SGHNT, CDR2 YYREEE (reference sequence). CDR3 DNA sequence: TGTGCCAGCAGCCCCGATTCCGGGACCGGGAGCGAAAAACTGTTTTTT. It translates to CASSPDSGTGSEKLFF.

This rearrangement joins TRBV2 to TRBJ2-3, with D maybe TRBD1 (5 bases). CDR3 length: 13 residues. V was clipped by 9 bases and J by 2 bases, with 12 bases between them. In germline, CDR1 is SNHLY, CDR2 FYNNEI. Here the CDR3 reads CASGADITDTQYF. The CDR3 DNA sequence: TGTGCCAGTGGGGCAGACATCACAGATACGCAGTATTTT.

The chain uses TRBV19 and TRBJ2-1, with 8 nucleotides matching TRBD1. Germline V CDR1 and CDR2: LNHDA, SQIVND (reference sequence). V was pared by 7 bases and J by 6 bases, with 11 bases of the junction left unmatched. The CDR3 is 15 amino acids. The CDR3 loop reads CASTKTGATSNEQFF. CDR3 DNA sequence: TGTGCCAGTACCAAGACAGGGGCGACTAGCAATGAGCAGTTCTTC.

The chain carries TRBV29-1 and TRBJ2-7, with 11 positions matching TRBD2. This CDR3 spans 14 amino acids. Germline CDR1 is SQVTM and CDR2 is ANQGSEA. V lost 4 bases, J lost 7 bases, and 9 bases stayed unmatched. The CDR3 protein is CSVVILAGAREQYF. The CDR3, as DNA: TGCAGCGTTGTGATACTAGCGGGGGCCCGGGAGCAGTACTTC.

J is TRBJ2-7 and V is TRBV7-9, with 9 nucleotides matching TRBD1. The germline V gene has CDR1 SEHNR and CDR2 FQNEAQ (reference sequence). V was clipped by 5 bases and J by 0 bases; unmatched bases: 11. The CDR3 is 17 residues long. The CDR3 sequence is CASSGGQGSLSSYEQYF. In DNA, the CDR3 is TGTGCCAGCAGCGGGGGACAGGGTTCGCTTAGCTCCTACGAGCAGTACTTC.

This sequence joins TRBV10-2 and TRBJ1-3; TRBD1 aligns across 7 bases. There are 14 residues in the CDR3. Germline-derived CDR1 and CDR2 are WSHSY and SAAADI. The V gene end was trimmed by 5 bases and the J gene end by 2 bases; junction bases not matched to a gene: 3. In nucleotides, the CDR3 is TGCGCCAGCAGTCAACAGGGGACTGGAAACACCATATATTTT. Its translation is CASSQQGTGNTIYF.

The V gene is TRBV11-3, the J gene TRBJ1-2; D may be TRBD1 (5 bases). This CDR3 is 14 amino acids long. CDR1 and CDR2 from the germline V gene are SGHNT and YENEEA. V was cut by 0 bases and J by 6 bases, with 11 bases left in between. This chain's CDR3 is CASSLEGLINGYTF. The CDR3 bases are TGTGCCAGCAGCTTAGAGGGACTTATAAATGGCTACACCTTC.

The chain carries TRBV7-2 and TRBJ1-2; possible D gene TRBD1, 5 bases. The CDR3 totals 14 residues. V dropped 2 bases and J dropped 4 bases, with 11 bases sitting between them. In germline, CDR1 is SGHTA, CDR2 FQGNSA. CDR3 in DNA: TGTGCCAGCAGCTTAAGCAGGGATCGCTATGGCTACACCTTC. As protein: CASSLSRDRYGYTF.

The V call is TRBV5-1, the J call TRBJ2-7, with 9 bases aligning to TRBD1. The V and J ends lost 7 bases and 0 bases, in that order; junction bases with no gene match: 5. Germline V CDR1 and CDR2: SGHRS, YFSETQ. CDR3 length: 14 amino acids. DNA for the CDR3: TGCGCCAGCCGGACGGGACAGGGCTCCTACGAGCAGTACTTC. Translating it yields CASRTGQGSYEQYF.

J is TRBJ2-7 and V is TRBV9; D unresolved. In germline, CDR1 is SGDLS, CDR2 YYNGEE. The V end lost 5 bases, the J end lost 13 bases, and 22 bases lay between the germline ends. The CDR3 covers 13 residues. The CDR3 loop is CASSPGPRYEPYF. CDR3 sequence (DNA): TGTGCCAGCAGTCCTGGGCCGCGCTACGAGCCCTACTTC.

The chain recombines TRBV7-9 with TRBJ1-2; D call uncertain. The CDR3 extends over 15 amino acids. V was clipped by 0 bases and J by 1 base, with 9 bases between them. Germline assignment: CDR1 SEHNR and CDR2 FQNEAQ (reference sequence). CDR3 nucleotides: TGTGCCAGCAGCTTAGCGCGAGGTGATAACTATGGCTACACCTTC. Amino acid sequence: CASSLARGDNYGYTF.

This chain connects TRBV7-9 to TRBJ1-6; 8 positions match TRBD1. After removal of 2 bases from V and 6 bases from J, the junction contained 3 bases not matched to a gene. CDR1 and CDR2 (germline): SEHNR, FQNEAQ (reference sequence). The CDR3 spans 15 residues. The CDR3 sequence: CASSLRQGSNSPLHF. The DNA of the CDR3 is TGTGCCAGCAGCTTAAGACAGGGGAGTAATTCACCCCTCCACTTT.

The V and J genes are TRBV5-8 and TRBJ1-2; TRBD1 aligns across 8 bases. The germline gives CDR1 SGHTS, CDR2 YDEGEE. The V and J ends lost 4 bases and 4 bases, in that order; junction bases with no gene match: 9. The CDR3 extends over 15 amino acids. For the CDR3, the DNA is TGTGCCAGCAGCGCGACCATGGGACAGGTCTATGGCTACACCTTC. Translation gives CASSATMGQVYGYTF.

The count of this clone is one. The chain combines TRBV11-2 with TRBJ2-7, with D unclear. This CDR3 is 15 amino acids long. The germline CDR1 and CDR2 sequences are SGHAT and FQNNGV. V was trimmed by 5 bases and J by 5 bases, leaving 19 bases between them. In nucleotides, the CDR3 is TGTGCCAGCAGCCCCGCGAATAAGCTCGTGGACGAGCAGTACTTC. It yields the protein CASSPANKLVDEQYF.

The chain recombines TRBV29-1 with TRBJ2-5; TRBD1 might be the D (6 bases). Germline CDR1 SQVTM, CDR2 ANQGSEA. The CDR3 spans 11 residues. Between the trimmed V and J ends, which lost 7 bases and 4 bases, there was a span of 10 bases. CDR3 sequence: CSGRGGETQYF. CDR3 in DNA: TGCAGCGGCAGGGGTGGAGAGACCCAGTACTTC.

The gene calls are TRBV5-8 and TRBJ1-2; D is unclear. V gave up 0 bases and J gave up 0 bases, with 18 bases separating them. Germline V gene sequence: CDR1 SGHTS, CDR2 YDEGEE. The CDR3 is made up of 18 amino acids. CDR3 coding DNA: TGTGCCAGCAGCTTGGACAGCGCGACTACCTATTCTAACTATGGCTACACCTTC. This codes for CASSLDSATTYSNYGYTF.